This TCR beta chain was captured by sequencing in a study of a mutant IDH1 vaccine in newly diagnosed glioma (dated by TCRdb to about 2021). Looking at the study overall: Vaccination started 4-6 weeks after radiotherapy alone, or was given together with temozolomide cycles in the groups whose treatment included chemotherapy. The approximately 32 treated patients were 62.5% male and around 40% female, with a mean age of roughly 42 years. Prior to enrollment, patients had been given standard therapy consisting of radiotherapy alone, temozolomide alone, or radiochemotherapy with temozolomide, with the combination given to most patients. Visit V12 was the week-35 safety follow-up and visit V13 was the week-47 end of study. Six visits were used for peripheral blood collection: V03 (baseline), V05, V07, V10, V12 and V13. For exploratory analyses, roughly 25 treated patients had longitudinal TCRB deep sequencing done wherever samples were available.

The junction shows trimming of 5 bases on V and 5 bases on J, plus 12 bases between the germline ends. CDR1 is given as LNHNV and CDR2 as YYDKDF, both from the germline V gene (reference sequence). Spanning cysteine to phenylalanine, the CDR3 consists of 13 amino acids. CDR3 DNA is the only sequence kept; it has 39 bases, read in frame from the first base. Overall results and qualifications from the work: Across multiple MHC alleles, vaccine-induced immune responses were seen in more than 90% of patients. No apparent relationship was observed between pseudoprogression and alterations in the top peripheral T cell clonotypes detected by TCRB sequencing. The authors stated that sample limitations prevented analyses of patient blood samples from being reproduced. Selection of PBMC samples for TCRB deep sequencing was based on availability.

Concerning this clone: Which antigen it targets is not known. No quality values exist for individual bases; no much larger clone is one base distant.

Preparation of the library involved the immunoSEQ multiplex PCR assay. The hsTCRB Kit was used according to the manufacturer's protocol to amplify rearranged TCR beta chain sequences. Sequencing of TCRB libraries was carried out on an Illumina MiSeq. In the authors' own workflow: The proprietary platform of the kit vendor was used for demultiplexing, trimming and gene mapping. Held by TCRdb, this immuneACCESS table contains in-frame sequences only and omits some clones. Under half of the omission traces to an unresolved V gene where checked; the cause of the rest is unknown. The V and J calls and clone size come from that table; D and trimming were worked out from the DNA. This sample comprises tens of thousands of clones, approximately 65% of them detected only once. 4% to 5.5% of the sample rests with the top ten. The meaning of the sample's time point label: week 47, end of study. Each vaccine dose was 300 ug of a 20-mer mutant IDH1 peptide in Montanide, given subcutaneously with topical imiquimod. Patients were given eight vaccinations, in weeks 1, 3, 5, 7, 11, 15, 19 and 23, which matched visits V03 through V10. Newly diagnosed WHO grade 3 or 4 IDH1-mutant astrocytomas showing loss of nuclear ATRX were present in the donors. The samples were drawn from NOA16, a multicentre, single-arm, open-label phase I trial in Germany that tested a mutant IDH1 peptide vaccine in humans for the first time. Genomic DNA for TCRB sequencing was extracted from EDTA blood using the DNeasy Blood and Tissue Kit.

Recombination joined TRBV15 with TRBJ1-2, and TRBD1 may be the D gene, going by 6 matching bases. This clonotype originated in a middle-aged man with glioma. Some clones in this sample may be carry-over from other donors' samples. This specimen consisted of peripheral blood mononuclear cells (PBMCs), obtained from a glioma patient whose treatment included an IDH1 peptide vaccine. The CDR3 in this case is CATSGGLEYGYTF. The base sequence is TGTGCCACCAGCGGGGGCTTAGAGTATGGCTACACCTTC.